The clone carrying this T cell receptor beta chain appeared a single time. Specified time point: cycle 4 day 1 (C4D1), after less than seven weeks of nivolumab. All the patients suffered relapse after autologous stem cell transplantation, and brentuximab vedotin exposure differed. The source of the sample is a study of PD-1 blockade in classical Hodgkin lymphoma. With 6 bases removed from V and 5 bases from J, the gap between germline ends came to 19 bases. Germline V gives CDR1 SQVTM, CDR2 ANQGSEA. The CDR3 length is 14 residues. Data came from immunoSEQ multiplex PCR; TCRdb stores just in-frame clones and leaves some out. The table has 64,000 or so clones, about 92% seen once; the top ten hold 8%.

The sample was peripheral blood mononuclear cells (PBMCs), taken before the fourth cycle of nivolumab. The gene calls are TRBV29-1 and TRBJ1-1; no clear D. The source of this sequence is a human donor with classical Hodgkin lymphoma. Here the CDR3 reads CSVGFVAGGTEAFF. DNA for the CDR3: TGCAGCGTAGGGTTCGTCGCCGGCGGTACTGAAGCTTTCTTT.